This entry describes one TCR beta chain. Its specificity is unknown. Here immunoSEQ multiplex PCR was the method, and the copy in TCRdb shows in-frame clones only, minus some. Counted here are some 50,000 clones, approximately 91% occurring once; the ten biggest clones make up over 15%. Per germline, CDR1 SEHNR and CDR2 FQNEAQ (reference sequence). The CDR3 has 16 amino acids. Trimming pared 5 bases from V and 5 bases from J, leaving 22 bases between. This record comes from a study of OX40 agonist ivuxolimab in advanced cancers. Study in general: Hepatocellular carcinoma, melanoma, renal cell or head and neck cancer was diagnosed in the dose-escalation patients. From about 23 to 85 years was the age range, with a mean of about 56 years, and about 83% were male. Whole-study findings and limits: Dosing at 0.1 to 3.0 mg/kg was accompanied by clonal expansion of CD4+ and CD8+ blood T cells by week 6.

Peripheral blood came from all dose cohorts at three timepoints. The gene calls are TRBV7-9 and TRBJ2-7, with TRBD2 as a possible D gene (5 bases). The source of this sequence is an adult with an advanced solid tumor such as melanoma, head and neck, liver or kidney cancer. Material: CD4+ or CD8+ T cells sorted from blood, obtained in a trial of the OX40 agonist ivuxolimab. The CDR3 sequence: CASSLPSGGPRDEQYF. In DNA form, the CDR3 reads TGTGCCAGCAGCCTTCCCTCCGGAGGACCACGGGACGAGCAGTACTTC.